The 19 T cell receptor beta chains given below trace back to one sample, sequenced in a study of T-cell reconstitution after alpha-beta-depleted transplantation in children. During its preparation, the TCRbeta library received unique molecular identifiers. TCRdb passed the PCR reads through MiXCR, listing each CDR3 protein once. The table includes around 52,000 distinct CDR3 sequences, under 6.5% detected once. This specimen consisted of PBMCs, mostly from graft donor cells, obtained 60 days after TCRalphabeta/CD19-depleted stem cell transplant. The receptors shown here come from a female patient aged 2-10 years who had a stem cell transplant for aplastic anemia, so the T cells may come from the graft donor.

This clonotype showed up many times. This chain uses TRBV20-1 with TRBJ2-7; D possibly corresponds to TRBD1 (6 bases). The V gene lost 6 bases and the J gene lost 0 bases, with 15 bases spanning the gap. CDR3 length: 14 residues. The germline V gene has CDR1 DFQATT and CDR2 SNEGSKA (reference sequence). CDR3 residues: CSAPGHGRSYEQYF. In nucleotides, the CDR3 is TGCAGTGCGCCGGGACACGGCCGCTCCTACGAGCAGTACTTC.

In its sample, this clonotype was seen a few times. The rearrangement uses TRBV18 and TRBJ2-1, with 8 bases that match TRBD2. Germline V gene sequence: CDR1 KGHSH, CDR2 LQKENI. The CDR3 covers 16 residues. Trimming at V came to 5 bases and at J to 7 bases, leaving 13 bases not matched to a gene. In DNA form, the CDR3 reads TGTGCCAGCTCATCCTCCTGGGCGGGGGGTATGAATGAGCAGTTCTTC. Translation: CASSSSWAGGMNEQFF.

This clonotype was observed at least ten times. The chain carries TRBV18 and TRBJ2-5; possibly TRBD2 for D (5 bases). The CDR3 is 12 amino acids. Trimming stripped 2 bases from V and 5 bases from J, with 6 bases between. CDR1 and CDR2 (germline): KGHSH, LQKENI. The CDR3 coding sequence is TGTGCCAGCTCACCAGGGGAGGAGACCCAGTACTTC. Translating gives CASSPGEETQYF.

In its sample, this clonotype was seen many times. The chain uses TRBV7-6 and TRBJ2-3; D possibly corresponds to TRBD2 (7 bases). Trimming removed 3 bases from V and 3 bases from J, with 16 bases in between. Germline lookup yields CDR1 SGHVS and CDR2 FNYEAQ. This CDR3 has 16 residues. CDR3 region: CASSLATGRGTDTQYF. The CDR3 DNA sequence: TGTGCCAGCAGCTTGGCTACAGGGAGGGGGACAGATACGCAGTATTTT. Full variable domain (remainder filled in from reference TRBV7-6 and TRBJ2-3): GAGVSQSPRYKVTKRGQDVALRCDPISGHVSLYWYRQALGQGPEFLTYFNYEAQQDKSGLPNDRFSAERPEGSISTLTIQRTEQRDSAMYRCASSLATGRGTDTQYFGPGTRLTVL.

This clonotype has at least ten counts. V and J are TRBV20-1 and TRBJ2-7; 7 bases align to TRBD2. V lost 2 bases, J lost 2 bases, and 6 bases stayed unmatched. Germline V gene data show CDR1 as DFQATT and CDR2 as SNEGSKA (reference sequence). The CDR3 has 14 amino acids. CDR3 nucleotide sequence: TGCAGTGCTAGAAATAGCGGGCCCCCCTACGAGCAGTACTTC. Translation: CSARNSGPPYEQYF.

Many counts were recorded for this clonotype. The chain links TRBV18 to TRBJ2-5; TRBD2 agrees at 7 bases. V dropped 0 bases and J dropped 5; count of bases not matched to a gene: 3. This CDR3 contains 14 residues. The germline CDR1 and CDR2 sequences are KGHSH and LQKENI. CDR3 loop: CASSPPGGLETQYF. The CDR3 DNA sequence: TGTGCCAGCTCACCACCGGGAGGGTTGGAGACCCAGTACTTC.

This clonotype was detected ten times or more. The J gene is TRBJ2-7, the V gene TRBV11-3, with D uncertain. The CDR3 runs 13 residues. CDR1 and CDR2 (germline): SGHNT, YENEEA. Deletions cut 0 bases from V and 0 bases from J, with 3 bases between. In DNA, the CDR3 is TGTGCCAGCAGCTTAGACTACTCCTACGAGCAGTACTTC. It codes for CASSLDYSYEQYF.

This clonotype has a handful of counts. The chain has TRBV2 and TRBJ2-7, with D perhaps matching TRBD2 (6 bases). This CDR3 is built from 16 residues. V dropped 4 bases and J dropped 4 bases, with 20 bases sitting between them. The germline V gene encodes CDR1 SNHLY and CDR2 FYNNEI. CDR3 sequence: CASSGTGTPNLYEQYF. The CDR3 bases are TGTGCCAGCAGTGGGACCGGGACTCCAAACCTATACGAGCAGTACTTC.

This clonotype was observed a few times. The chain links TRBV18 to TRBJ1-4, with a weak D call TRBD1 (5 bases). Germline CDR1 reads KGHSH; CDR2 reads LQKENI. The CDR3 extends over 15 amino acids. Trimming removed 2 bases at V and 0 bases at J, with 7 bases between. CDR3 DNA: TGTGCCAGCTCACCAGGGGCCGCAACTAATGAAAAACTGTTTTTT. Protein product: CASSPGAATNEKLFF.

The rearrangement joins TRBV2 to TRBJ1-5, with TRBD1 matching 9 bases. V gave up 5 bases and J gave up 10 bases; unmatched junction bases: 6. The CDR3 covers 13 residues. Germline CDR1 and CDR2: SNHLY and FYNNEI. CDR3 protein: CASSLDRGGPQHF. The CDR3 coding sequence is TGTGCCAGCAGTCTGGACAGGGGAGGACCCCAGCATTTT.

The chain has TRBV29-1 and TRBJ2-7; TRBD1 is a possible D gene (6 bases). The V end was cut by 3 bases, the J end by 2 bases, with 17 bases between. This CDR3 is built from 15 residues. CDR1 and CDR2 (germline): SQVTM, ANQGSEA. The CDR3 DNA is TGCAGCGTTGATGGGGGAACAGGGCCCACCTACGAGCAGTACTTC. Translated, it gives CSVDGGTGPTYEQYF.

At least ten counts were recorded for this clonotype. The chain's CDR3 is CSVQPGQRGDTQYF. CDR3 in DNA: TGCAGCGTCCAACCGGGCCAAAGGGGAGATACGCAGTATTTT. J is TRBJ2-3 and V is TRBV29-1; tentatively, D is TRBD1 (5 bases). Germline V gene data show CDR1 as SQVTM and CDR2 as ANQGSEA. V lost 6 bases, J lost 5 bases, and 18 bases lay in between. The CDR3 loop spans 14 amino acids.

This clonotype showed up many times. The chain links TRBV10-3 to TRBJ1-4; tentatively, D is TRBD1 (5 bases). The CDR3 length is 13 residues. The ends were cut back, 4 bases at V and 2 bases at J, with 5 bases in the middle. Germline-derived CDR1 and CDR2 are ENHRY and SYGVKD. CDR3 sequence (DNA): TGTGCCATCAGTGGGGGCACTAATGAAAAACTGTTTTTT. It is translated as CAISGGTNEKLFF.

There are many counts of this clonotype. V is TRBV3-2 and J is TRBJ2-1; no DNA check was done on the table's D call, TRBD2. TRBV3-2 is designated a pseudogene. The CDR3 spans 13 residues. CDR3 bases: TGTGCCAGCAGCCTATCGCTAGCGGGAGGGGTGTTCTTC. This encodes CASSLSLAGGVFF.

This chain joins TRBV13 and TRBJ2-5; 10 positions match TRBD2. In germline, CDR1 is PRHDT, CDR2 FYEKMQ (reference sequence). Trimming at V came to 4 bases and at J to 1 base, leaving 9 bases not matched to a gene. The CDR3 is 17 amino acids. CDR3 residues: CASSSGRTSGRQETQYF. In DNA form, the CDR3 reads TGTGCCAGCAGCTCCGGTAGGACTAGCGGTCGCCAAGAGACCCAGTACTTC.

This chain links TRBV30 with TRBJ2-7, with D possibly called TRBD1 or TRBD2 (5 bases each). Germline assignment: CDR1 GTSNPN and CDR2 SVGIG (reference sequence). The ends were cut back, 4 bases at V and 0 bases at J, with 13 bases in the middle. The CDR3 extends over 14 amino acids. The CDR3 DNA reads as TGTGCCTGGAAGTCCGCAGGGAGCTCCTACGAGCAGTACTTC. This sequence encodes CAWKSAGSSYEQYF.

This clonotype turned up a few times. The chain joins TRBV7-9 to TRBJ1-2, with D unclear. The CDR3 runs to 16 residues. Germline V gene lookup returns CDR1 SEHNR and CDR2 FQNEAQ (reference sequence). V lost 1 base and J lost 8, with 20 bases in between. The CDR3, as DNA: TGTGCCAGCAGCTTAGGCGGGTGGGCGGACGAAGGCGGCTACACCTTC. Protein product: CASSLGGWADEGGYTF.

The rearrangement links TRBV3-1 to TRBJ2-4, with 10 positions matching TRBD2. This CDR3 has 19 amino acids. CDR1 LGHDT and CDR2 YNNKEL come from the germline V gene (reference sequence). V lost 0 bases and J lost 2; bases outside the gene matches: 10. CDR3: CASSQDETSGLVTKNIQYF. The CDR3 DNA reads TGTGCCAGCAGCCAAGATGAGACTAGCGGGTTAGTAACCAAAAACATTCAGTACTTC. Together with reference TRBV3-1 and TRBJ2-4, the CDR3 gives the full variable domain: DTAVSQTPKYLVTQMGNDKSIKCEQNLGHDTMYWYKQDSKKFLKIMFSYNNKELIINETVPNRFSPKSPDKAHLNLHINSLELGDSAVYFCASSQDETSGLVTKNIQYFGAGTRLSVL.

This clonotype has ten or more counts. The chain is built from TRBV7-6 and TRBJ2-1; 13 bases agree with TRBD2. Losses at the gene ends were 4 bases for V and 5 bases for J; bases not matched to a gene: 2. Germline V gene sequence: CDR1 SGHVS, CDR2 FNYEAQ. The CDR3 loop spans 15 amino acids. This chain's CDR3 is CASSSLAGGDNEQFF. The CDR3 DNA follows: TGTGCCAGCAGCTCACTAGCGGGAGGGGACAATGAGCAGTTCTTC.